The clone carrying this T cell receptor beta chain was counted many times. Its antigen is still unknown. These data come from a study of T cells in Graves' hyperthyroidism and ophthalmopathy. General study results and limits: Most clonotypes that expanded in the thyroid above 0.001 also showed up in blood.

Each ophthalmopathy patient scored at least 3 on the Clinical Activity Score and at least 4 on NOSPECS grade, with duration under 3 months. The diagnostic basis comprised clinical symptoms, serum thyroxine and TRAb, thyroid ultrasound and orbital computed tomography. RNA transcripts provided the source from which TCR beta CDR3 regions were amplified. The HTBI primer set served for first-round RT-PCR of the TCR CDR3. TCRdb re-analysed the multiplex PCR reads in MiXCR, keeping a single row per CDR3 protein. The sample yields about 400,000 distinct CDR3 sequences, around an eighth seen once. Germline assignment: CDR1 DFQATT and CDR2 SNEGSKA (reference sequence). This CDR3 spans 15 amino acids. The J segment lost 9 bases and the V segment lost 3 bases, leaving 12 bases of the junction unmatched.

The TCR was taken from a man aged 50 to 59 with Graves' ophthalmopathy. The rearrangement uses TRBV20-1 and TRBJ2-1, with 9 bases lining up with TRBD2. The sequenced material came from blood. In DNA form, the CDR3 reads TGCAGTGCTAGCCGAATGAGGCGGGAGGGAGTTGAGCAGTTCTTC. This encodes CSASRMRREGVEQFF.